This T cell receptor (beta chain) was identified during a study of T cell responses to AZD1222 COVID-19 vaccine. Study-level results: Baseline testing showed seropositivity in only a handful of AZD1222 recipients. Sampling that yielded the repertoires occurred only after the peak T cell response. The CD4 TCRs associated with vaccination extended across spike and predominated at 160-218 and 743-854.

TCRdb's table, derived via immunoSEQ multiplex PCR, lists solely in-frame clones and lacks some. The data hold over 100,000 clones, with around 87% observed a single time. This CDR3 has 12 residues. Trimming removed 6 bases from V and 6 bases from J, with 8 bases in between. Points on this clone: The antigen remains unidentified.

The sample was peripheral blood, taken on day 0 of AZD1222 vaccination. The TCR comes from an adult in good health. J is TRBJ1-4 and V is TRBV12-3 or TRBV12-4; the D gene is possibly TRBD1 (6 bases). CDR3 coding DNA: TGTGCCAGCAGCGGACAGTATGAAAAACTGTTTTTT. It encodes CASSGQYEKLFF.